The rows below give T cell receptor beta chains drawn from one sample of a study of early stage breast cancer tumors. Sequencing was performed with immunoSEQ multiplex PCR; in TCRdb, only in-frame clones are kept and a portion is missing. The table has approximately 30,000 clones, about 80% seen once. The specimen was blood. The receptors were gathered from a person aged 55 to 75 with breast cancer. CDR3s include the opening cysteine and the closing phenylalanine or tryptophan. A D gene is named only where the DNA matches it firmly. Expanded clones are given a class, and other clones once, few, many or no size at all.

size,V,length,J,D,CDR3,DNA
NA,TRBV11-3,13,TRBJ2-7,NA,CASSRNTIYEQYF,TGTGCCAGCAGCCGAAACACAATCTACGAGCAGTACTTC
NA,TRBV30,15,TRBJ2-7,TRBD1,CAWSPTGVRLREQYF,TGTGCCTGGAGCCCCACAGGGGTCAGGTTAAGGGAGCAGTACTTC
NA,TRBV30,13,TRBJ1-2,TRBD1,CAWGTGTNYGYTF,TGTGCCTGGGGGACAGGAACTAACTATGGCTACACCTTC
NA,TRBV7-2,13,TRBJ2-7,TRBD2,CASSLSGSYEQYF,TGTGCCAGCAGCTTAAGCGGGAGCTACGAGCAGTACTTC
NA,TRBV12-5,13,TRBJ1-2,TRBD1,CASGGDRGYGYTF,TGTGCTAGTGGGGGGGACAGGGGCTATGGCTACACCTTC
NA,TRBV5-6,14,TRBJ2-7,NA,CASSLTRESYEQYF,TGTGCCAGCAGCCTGACCAGGGAAAGCTACGAGCAGTACTTC
NA,TRBV7-9,14,TRBJ2-7,TRBD1,CASSSGQGSYGQYF,TGTGCCAGCAGCTCTGGACAGGGCTCATATGGGCAGTACTTC
NA,TRBV27,15,TRBJ2-3,NA,CASSLSSLAADTQYF,TGTGCCAGCAGTTTATCGTCCCTAGCAGCAGATACGCAGTATTTT
NA,TRBV27,14,TRBJ2-2,NA,CASAEGRSTGELFF,TGTGCCAGCGCCGAAGGGAGGTCGACCGGGGAGCTGTTTTTT
NA,TRBV7-9,15,TRBJ1-1,NA,CASSTQATVSTEAFF,TGTGCCAGCAGCACCCAGGCGACAGTCTCCACTGAAGCTTTCTTT
once,TRBV5-1,14,TRBJ2-7,NA,CASSLNGVSYEQYF,TGCGCCAGCAGCTTGAACGGGGTCTCCTACGAGCAGTACTTC
few,TRBV5-6,12,TRBJ2-7,NA,CASSGDSYEQYF,TGTGCCAGCAGCGGAGACAGTTACGAGCAGTACTTC
NA,TRBV2,14,TRBJ1-2,TRBD1,CASSVGQGYYGYTF,TGTGCCAGCAGTGTCGGACAGGGCTACTATGGCTACACCTTC
few,TRBV6-1,17,TRBJ2-6,NA,CASSEGARGPGANVLTF,TGTGCCAGCAGTGAAGGGGCCAGGGGTCCTGGGGCCAACGTCCTGACTTTC
NA,TRBV30,14,TRBJ2-7,TRBD2,CAWTSSGALVEQYF,TGTGCCTGGACGTCTAGCGGAGCCCTTGTCGAGCAGTACTTC
NA,TRBV15,16,TRBJ1-1,TRBD1,CATTEIGQGGDTEAFF,TGTGCCACCACCGAAATCGGACAGGGAGGAGACACTGAAGCTTTCTTT